These 3 T cell receptor beta chains originate from one sample sequenced in a study of blood T cell repertoires in COVID-19. The assay was immunoSEQ multiplex PCR, and TCRdb's table has in-frame clones only and misses some. The sample includes 210,000 or so clones, over 75% of them seen just once. The sequencing input was peripheral blood. The receptors come from a human donor in a cohort sampled during active COVID-19.

This sequence joins TRBV28 and TRBJ1-2; D possibly corresponds to TRBD1 (6 bases). The CDR3 has 13 residues. V gave up 5 bases and J gave up 6 bases, with 13 bases separating them. Looked up from germline, CDR1 is MDHEN and CDR2 is SYDVKM. The CDR3: CASSVGTRDGYTF. DNA of the CDR3: TGTGCCAGCAGTGTCGGGACACGAGATGGCTACACCTTC.

V and J are TRBV18 and TRBJ2-6, with D possibly TRBD1 on 6 matching bases. CDR1 and CDR2 from the germline V gene are KGHSH and LQKENI. V lost 5 bases and J lost 0, with 14 bases in between. This CDR3 contains 17 residues. The CDR3 loop is CASSDRTASSGANVLTF. The CDR3 DNA reads TGTGCCAGCTCAGATAGGACAGCCAGCTCTGGGGCCAACGTCCTGACTTTC.

The table lists this clone with a count of one. This chain joins TRBV5-5 and TRBJ1-1; weak D call: TRBD1 (5 bases). The germline V gene encodes CDR1 SGHKS and CDR2 YYEKEE (reference sequence). The CDR3 is made up of 15 amino acids. V lost 3 bases, J lost 3 bases, and 15 bases lay in between. The CDR3 loop is CASSWGSLLDTEAFF. CDR3 sequence (DNA): TGTGCCAGCAGCTGGGGCTCTCTTCTAGACACTGAAGCTTTCTTT.